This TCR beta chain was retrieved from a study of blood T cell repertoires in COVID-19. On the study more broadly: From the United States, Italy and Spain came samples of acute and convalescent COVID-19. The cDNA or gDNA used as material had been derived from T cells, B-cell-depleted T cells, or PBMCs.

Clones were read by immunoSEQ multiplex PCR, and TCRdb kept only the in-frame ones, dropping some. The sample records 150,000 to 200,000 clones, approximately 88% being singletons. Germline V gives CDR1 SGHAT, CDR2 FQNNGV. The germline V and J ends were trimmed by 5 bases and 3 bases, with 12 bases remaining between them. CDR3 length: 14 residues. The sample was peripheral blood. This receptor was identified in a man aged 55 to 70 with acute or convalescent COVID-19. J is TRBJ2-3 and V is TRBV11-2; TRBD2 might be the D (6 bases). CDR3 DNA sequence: TGTGCCAGCAGCCGATTGGGGGGAACAGATACGCAGTATTTT. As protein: CASSRLGGTDTQYF.